This TCR beta chain was profiled in a study of immune evolution from preneoplasia to lung adenocarcinoma. Trimming at V came to 1 base and at J to 5 bases, leaving 6 bases not matched to a gene. CDR3 length: 15 residues. Looked up from germline, CDR1 is SEHNR and CDR2 is FQNEAQ (reference sequence). This table comes from immunoSEQ multiplex PCR, and its TCRdb copy is limited to in-frame clones, with some not included. In the table there are roughly 5,800 clones, 55% to 70% of which are singletons. Sequencing was done on a sample of FFPE adjacent normal lung tissue. The chain recombines TRBV7-9 with TRBJ2-7, with 9 bases fitting TRBD1. This receptor was obtained from a person aged 80 or over with lung adenocarcinoma. The CDR3 DNA follows: TGTGCCAGCAGCTTAGGGGGACAGGGAATCCACGAGCAGTACTTC. Protein product: CASSLGGQGIHEQYF.